The rows below give T cell receptor beta chains drawn from one sample of a study of identical twins. MiXCR was run by TCRdb on the 5' RACE reads, yielding one entry per CDR3 protein. This sample has 500,000 to 650,000 distinct CDR3 sequences; 20% to 25% occur once, and the top ten carry around 0.48%. These same data were also listed under a study on yellow fever vaccine responses in identical twins.

The sequenced sample was CD4+ T cells sorted from blood. The receptors were sampled from a woman aged 18 to 35 in good health. Each CDR3 is given with its conserved first and last residue. Fields, in order: J gene, clone size, D gene, V gene, CDR3 protein, CDR3 DNA. A D gene is named only where the DNA matches it firmly. Not every row has a clone size; where given, it reads once, few, many or a size class.

J gene: TRBJ2-1; clone size: few; D gene: NA; V gene: TRBV20-1; CDR3 protein: CSARDLRNNEQFF; CDR3 DNA: TGCAGTGCTAGAGATCTTAGGAATAATGAGCAGTTCTTC
J gene: TRBJ1-2; clone size: NA; D gene: NA; V gene: TRBV27; CDR3 protein: CASSPERAGYGYTF; CDR3 DNA: TGTGCCAGCAGTCCCGAGAGGGCCGGATATGGCTACACCTTC
J gene: TRBJ2-1; clone size: NA; D gene: NA; V gene: TRBV5-1; CDR3 protein: CASSFPDLARTIGEQFF; CDR3 DNA: TGCGCCAGCAGCTTCCCCGACTTGGCGCGCACAATAGGGGAGCAGTTCTTC
J gene: TRBJ2-2; clone size: NA; D gene: TRBD2; V gene: TRBV5-1; CDR3 protein: CASSQTGTTTSGELFF; CDR3 DNA: TGCGCCAGCAGCCAAACCGGGACTACTACCTCCGGGGAGCTGTTTTTT
J gene: TRBJ2-1; clone size: NA; D gene: TRBD2; V gene: TRBV20-1; CDR3 protein: CSAGPGLASYNEQFF; CDR3 DNA: TGCAGTGCTGGTCCGGGACTAGCGTCCTACAATGAGCAGTTCTTC
J gene: TRBJ1-1; clone size: NA; D gene: NA; V gene: TRBV9; CDR3 protein: CASSPSVSTEAFF; CDR3 DNA: TGTGCCAGCAGCCCCTCAGTGAGCACTGAAGCTTTCTTT
J gene: TRBJ1-6; clone size: few; D gene: NA; V gene: TRBV7-6; CDR3 protein: CASSLVLNSPLHF; CDR3 DNA: TGTGCCAGCAGCTTAGTCCTTAATTCACCCCTCCACTTT
J gene: TRBJ2-1; clone size: few; D gene: TRBD2; V gene: TRBV5-1; CDR3 protein: CASRSGTSNYNEQFF; CDR3 DNA: TGCGCCAGCAGGTCCGGGACTAGCAACTACAATGAGCAGTTCTTC
J gene: TRBJ2-1; clone size: NA; D gene: TRBD1; V gene: TRBV4-1; CDR3 protein: CASSQGGTVLNEQFF; CDR3 DNA: TGCGCCAGCAGCCAAGGGGGGACAGTACTCAATGAGCAGTTCTTC
J gene: TRBJ2-3; clone size: few; D gene: NA; V gene: TRBV27; CDR3 protein: CASSPVGRYTDTQYF; CDR3 DNA: TGTGCCAGCAGTCCAGTAGGGCGGTACACAGATACGCAGTATTTT
J gene: TRBJ2-1; clone size: NA; D gene: NA; V gene: TRBV5-1; CDR3 protein: CASSLVGVVQFF; CDR3 DNA: TGCGCCAGCAGCTTGGTGGGAGTCGTGCAGTTCTTC
J gene: TRBJ2-7; clone size: NA; D gene: NA; V gene: TRBV9; CDR3 protein: CASSVGVGEQYF; CDR3 DNA: TGTGCCAGCAGCGTAGGGGTGGGAGAGCAGTACTTC
J gene: TRBJ2-6; clone size: NA; D gene: NA; V gene: TRBV20-1; CDR3 protein: CSGRLGGANVLTF; CDR3 DNA: TGCAGTGGGAGGTTGGGTGGGGCCAACGTCCTGACTTTC
J gene: TRBJ2-5; clone size: once; D gene: NA; V gene: TRBV5-1; CDR3 protein: CASSLRPKQQETQYF; CDR3 DNA: TGCGCCAGCAGCTTACGACCGAAACAACAAGAGACCCAGTACTTC
J gene: TRBJ2-2; clone size: many; D gene: NA; V gene: TRBV7-9; CDR3 protein: CASSPRDTGELFF; CDR3 DNA: TGCGCCAGCAGCCCTCGAGACACCGGGGAGCTGTTTTTT
J gene: TRBJ2-5; clone size: NA; D gene: TRBD2; V gene: TRBV7-2; CDR3 protein: CASSLSAAGPTETQYF; CDR3 DNA: TGTGCCAGCAGCTTAAGCGCAGCGGGACCTACAGAGACCCAGTACTTC
J gene: TRBJ2-1; clone size: NA; D gene: NA; V gene: TRBV5-6; CDR3 protein: CASSLLQVWGEQFF; CDR3 DNA: TGTGCCAGCAGCTTACTACAGGTATGGGGTGAGCAGTTCTTC
J gene: TRBJ2-1; clone size: NA; D gene: NA; V gene: TRBV2; CDR3 protein: CASRVGSVYNEQFF; CDR3 DNA: TGTGCCAGCAGGGTGGGGTCCGTCTACAATGAGCAGTTCTTC
J gene: TRBJ1-6; clone size: few; D gene: NA; V gene: TRBV6-1; CDR3 protein: CASRTGSSYNSPLHF; CDR3 DNA: TGTGCCAGCAGAACGGGGTCCTCCTATAATTCACCCCTCCACTTT
J gene: TRBJ1-1; clone size: few; D gene: TRBD1; V gene: TRBV3-1; CDR3 protein: CASSNRGLSNTEAFF; CDR3 DNA: TGTGCCAGCAGCAACAGGGGGCTGTCGAACACTGAAGCTTTCTTT
J gene: TRBJ2-5; clone size: few; D gene: NA; V gene: TRBV5-1; CDR3 protein: CASRGHRDQETQYF; CDR3 DNA: TGCGCCAGCAGGGGGCACCGGGATCAAGAGACCCAGTACTTC
J gene: TRBJ1-1; clone size: NA; D gene: NA; V gene: TRBV3-1; CDR3 protein: CASSQDPNWRANTEAFF; CDR3 DNA: TGTGCCAGCAGCCAAGACCCTAACTGGAGGGCGAACACTGAAGCTTTCTTT
J gene: TRBJ2-5; clone size: few; D gene: TRBD2; V gene: TRBV12-3/TRBV12-4; CDR3 protein: CASTLTSEETQYF; CDR3 DNA: TGTGCCAGCACCCTGACTAGCGAAGAGACCCAGTACTTC
J gene: TRBJ1-1; clone size: NA; D gene: NA; V gene: TRBV3-1; CDR3 protein: CASSQDGGLGDTEAFF; CDR3 DNA: TGTGCCAGCAGCCAAGATGGCGGGCTTGGGGACACTGAAGCTTTCTTT
J gene: TRBJ1-4; clone size: few; D gene: NA; V gene: TRBV27; CDR3 protein: CASSPWDSRNEKLFF; CDR3 DNA: TGTGCCAGCAGTCCGTGGGACTCCAGAAATGAAAAACTGTTTTTT
J gene: TRBJ2-5; clone size: NA; D gene: TRBD2; V gene: TRBV3-1; CDR3 protein: CASSQRLAGQQETQYF; CDR3 DNA: TGTGCCAGCAGCCAACGCCTAGCGGGACAACAAGAGACCCAGTACTTC
J gene: TRBJ2-2; clone size: NA; D gene: TRBD2; V gene: TRBV7-2; CDR3 protein: CASRAGTINTGELFF; CDR3 DNA: TGTGCCAGCAGAGCCGGGACTATTAACACCGGGGAGCTGTTTTTT
J gene: TRBJ2-7; clone size: NA; D gene: NA; V gene: TRBV5-1; CDR3 protein: CASSSNRASLDEQYF; CDR3 DNA: TGCGCCAGCAGCTCTAACAGGGCCTCCCTCGACGAGCAGTACTTC
J gene: TRBJ2-3; clone size: NA; D gene: NA; V gene: TRBV6-6; CDR3 protein: CASSPNRLDTQYF; CDR3 DNA: TGTGCCAGCAGCCCCAACCGGTTAGATACGCAGTATTTT
J gene: TRBJ2-2; clone size: NA; D gene: NA; V gene: TRBV25-1; CDR3 protein: CASSEWLGPGELFF; CDR3 DNA: TGTGCCAGCAGTGAATGGCTGGGGCCCGGGGAGCTGTTTTTT
J gene: TRBJ1-4; clone size: few; D gene: NA; V gene: TRBV4-1; CDR3 protein: CASSQAFEATNEKLFF; CDR3 DNA: TGCGCCAGCAGCCAAGCTTTCGAGGCGACTAATGAAAAACTGTTTTTT
J gene: TRBJ1-1; clone size: few; D gene: NA; V gene: TRBV2; CDR3 protein: CASSGRIGINTEAFF; CDR3 DNA: TGTGCCAGCAGTGGCAGGATAGGAATAAACACTGAAGCTTTCTTT
J gene: TRBJ1-2; clone size: once; D gene: TRBD1; V gene: TRBV6-1; CDR3 protein: CASRPNRDRANYGYTF; CDR3 DNA: TGTGCCAGCAGACCCAACCGGGACAGAGCTAACTATGGCTACACCTTC
J gene: TRBJ2-1; clone size: NA; D gene: TRBD2; V gene: TRBV10-1; CDR3 protein: CASSNPGLAGPYNEQFF; CDR3 DNA: TGCGCCAGCAGTAACCCGGGACTAGCGGGGCCCTACAATGAGCAGTTCTTC
J gene: TRBJ1-2; clone size: NA; D gene: NA; V gene: TRBV20-1; CDR3 protein: CSARNPGAYGYTF; CDR3 DNA: TGCAGTGCCCGGAACCCAGGGGCCTATGGCTACACCTTC
J gene: TRBJ2-2; clone size: few; D gene: TRBD1; V gene: TRBV2; CDR3 protein: CASKGQGATGELFF; CDR3 DNA: TGTGCCAGCAAAGGACAGGGGGCGACCGGGGAGCTGTTTTTT
J gene: TRBJ1-3; clone size: NA; D gene: NA; V gene: TRBV28; CDR3 protein: CALGAYGNTIYF; CDR3 DNA: TGTGCGTTGGGGGCTTATGGAAACACCATATATTTT
J gene: TRBJ2-1; clone size: NA; D gene: TRBD2; V gene: TRBV12-3/TRBV12-4; CDR3 protein: CASRSQGTSGNEQFF; CDR3 DNA: TGTGCCAGCAGATCCCAAGGGACTAGCGGCAATGAGCAGTTCTTC
J gene: TRBJ2-3; clone size: NA; D gene: NA; V gene: TRBV12-3/TRBV12-4; CDR3 protein: CASSSRPGVSADTQYF; CDR3 DNA: TGTGCCAGCAGTTCCAGACCGGGGGTGTCTGCAGATACGCAGTATTTT
J gene: TRBJ2-1; clone size: many; D gene: NA; V gene: TRBV12-3/TRBV12-4; CDR3 protein: CASNDPSDREQFF; CDR3 DNA: TGTGCCAGCAATGACCCTAGCGACCGTGAGCAGTTCTTC
J gene: TRBJ2-7; clone size: NA; D gene: NA; V gene: TRBV29-1; CDR3 protein: CSVEGDTNNEQYF; CDR3 DNA: TGCAGCGTTGAAGGGGACACCAATAACGAGCAGTACTTC
J gene: TRBJ2-3; clone size: NA; D gene: NA; V gene: TRBV11-2; CDR3 protein: CASSFRPGTKGTDTQYF; CDR3 DNA: TGTGCCAGCAGCTTTCGCCCCGGGACAAAAGGCACAGATACGCAGTATTTT
J gene: TRBJ2-2; clone size: NA; D gene: TRBD2; V gene: TRBV20-1; CDR3 protein: CGLPGGLSTGELFF; CDR3 DNA: TGCGGCCTTCCGGGGGGGCTTAGCACCGGGGAGCTGTTTTTT
J gene: TRBJ1-4; clone size: NA; D gene: NA; V gene: TRBV10-3; CDR3 protein: CAIREGSNEKLFF; CDR3 DNA: TGTGCCATCCGGGAGGGTTCCAATGAAAAACTGTTTTTT
J gene: TRBJ2-5; clone size: NA; D gene: TRBD1; V gene: TRBV6-1; CDR3 protein: CASSPETGVKTQYF; CDR3 DNA: TGTGCCAGCAGTCCCGAGACAGGGGTCAAGACCCAGTACTTC
J gene: TRBJ1-1; clone size: NA; D gene: TRBD1; V gene: TRBV27; CDR3 protein: CASSHRPGQGATEAFF; CDR3 DNA: TGTGCCAGCAGCCACCGACCGGGACAGGGTGCCACTGAAGCTTTCTTT
J gene: TRBJ2-2; clone size: few; D gene: TRBD2; V gene: TRBV12-5; CDR3 protein: CASGPLRLAGGAGELFF; CDR3 DNA: TGTGCTAGTGGTCCCCTCCGACTAGCGGGAGGCGCCGGGGAGCTGTTTTTT
J gene: TRBJ2-7; clone size: few; D gene: TRBD1; V gene: TRBV6-5; CDR3 protein: CASSYSPSGTGGSEQYF; CDR3 DNA: TGTGCCAGCAGTTACTCCCCTAGCGGGACAGGGGGTTCCGAGCAGTACTTC
J gene: TRBJ1-1; clone size: NA; D gene: NA; V gene: TRBV3-1; CDR3 protein: CASSQTNQEAFF; CDR3 DNA: TGTGCCAGCAGCCAAACGAACCAAGAAGCTTTCTTT
J gene: TRBJ2-5; clone size: few; D gene: NA; V gene: TRBV5-6; CDR3 protein: CASSPPHSETQYF; CDR3 DNA: TGTGCCAGCAGCCCCCCCCATAGCGAGACCCAGTACTTC
J gene: TRBJ1-4; clone size: NA; D gene: NA; V gene: TRBV2; CDR3 protein: CASTLGAGGEKLFF; CDR3 DNA: TGTGCCAGCACCCTTGGGGCGGGTGGTGAAAAACTGTTTTTT